Listed below are T cell receptor beta chains from one sample, sequenced in a study of T cells in localized non-small cell lung cancer. Assay: immunoSEQ multiplex PCR; the TCRdb copy retains only in-frame clones and omits some. The sample holds about 28,000 clones, about 80% seen once. The sequences come from peripheral blood mononuclear cells, collected before any cancer treatment. The receptors were sampled from a man aged 35-75 years with stage III lung adenocarcinoma. Both conserved end residues are part of each CDR3. Fields, in order: clone size, V gene, J gene, D gene, CDR3 DNA, CDR3 protein. D genes are given only for firm matches. Where a row states a size, it is once, few, many or the class of an expanded clone; other rows omit it.

.	TRBV30	TRBJ1-4	.	TGTGCCTGGAGTGTAGGGTCAGGCATCGGTGAAAAACTGTTTTTT	CAWSVGSGIGEKLFF
.	TRBV27	TRBJ1-1	.	TGTGCCAGCAGTTTAGGAGACAGGCGGGGCACTGAAGCTTTCTTT	CASSLGDRRGTEAFF
.	TRBV28	TRBJ1-2	TRBD1	TGTGCCATTTCCGGGACAGGGGATCACACCTTC	CAISGTGDHTF
once	TRBV4-1	TRBJ2-2	.	TGCGCCAGCAGCCAAATGACACCTTTCACGACCGGGGAGCTGTTTTTT	CASSQMTPFTTGELFF
once	TRBV5-1	TRBJ1-1	.	TGCGCCAGCAGCCGGCTGACGGAGAACACTGAAGCTTTCTTT	CASSRLTENTEAFF
once	TRBV5-8	TRBJ1-2	.	TGCGCCAGCAGCTGTGCTCTAGGACGTCGAAAGATCTATGGCTACACCTTC	CASSCALGRRKIYGYTF
.	TRBV11-1	TRBJ1-2	.	TGTGCCAGCAGCTTGGCAGGGGACGGCTACACCTTC	CASSLAGDGYTF
.	TRBV7-9	TRBJ2-5	.	TGTGCCAGCAGCTTTATCGGGCAGCAAGAGACCCAGTACTTC	CASSFIGQQETQYF
.	TRBV6-1	TRBJ2-5	.	TGTGCCAGCCGACGGACGGGACAAGAGACCCAGTACTTC	CASRRTGQETQYF
.	TRBV28	TRBJ2-3	TRBD1	TGTGCCAGCAGTCAGCTGACAGGGGAAGATACGCAGTATTTT	CASSQLTGEDTQYF
.	TRBV2	TRBJ1-6	.	TGTGCCAGCAGTGTGGCAGATAATTCACCCCTCCACTTT	CASSVADNSPLHF
.	TRBV7-9	TRBJ2-5	.	TGTGCCAGCAGCTTAGTCCCAGGGGAAGGGGAGACCCAGTACTTC	CASSLVPGEGETQYF